Sequencing of this T cell receptor (beta chain) was carried out in a study of blood T cell repertoires in COVID-19 (dated by TCRdb to the early 2020s). Describing the broader study: Collaborator samples came from the United States, Italy and Spain and covered acute and convalescent phases of COVID-19. The material from the prospective study consisted of cDNA or gDNA derived from T cells, B-cell-depleted T cells, or PBMCs. Subjects who had been exposed to COVID-19, were actively infected with it, or had recovered from it provided the deeply sampled blood TCRbeta repertoires that made up the dataset. The repertoires were released in a freely available public database meant as a resource for research on the immune response to SARS-CoV-2. Samples were obtained from the ongoing ImmuneRACE study (first 160 participants) and from approximately 1,200 subjects provided by 6 global collaborators. Sample metadata almost always included a de-identified subject ID, COVID-19 status, age in years and sex. Where available, HLA class I and class II types were obtained from metadata supplied by the sample provider rather than from assay-based typing.

TCRbeta CDR3 regions were amplified from genomic DNA using the immunoSEQ Assay, a bias-controlled multiplex PCR. The published analysis was carried out like this. The number of nucleated cells in each sample was estimated by amplification of reference gene primers within the assay. To quantify the absolute abundance of each unique TCRbeta CDR3 rearrangement, sequence reads were collapsed and filtered. For each sample, productive Simpson clonality was calculated by taking the square root of Simpson's diversity index across productive rearrangements. TCRdb obtained this table from immuneACCESS and retained in-frame rearrangements with V and J assigned. These tables miss some clones; where compared with another copy, unresolved V genes account for less than half of the shortfall, and the remainder is unexplained. The DNA was the basis for D and trimming; V, J and clone size are from that table. This sample is represented by a few hundred thousand clones; about 90% of them were singletons. Jointly, the top ten make up over 1% of the sample.

In the prospective study, participants were about 18 to 100 years old, resided in about 25 geographic areas of the United States, and were enrolled through a virtual design. In the prospective study, cohorts were assigned on the basis of participant-reported clinical history obtained from a screening survey and a study questionnaire. Exposed participants had been in contact with someone with a PCR-confirmed or clinician-diagnosed COVID-19 case within 2 weeks of study entry. Mobile phlebotomists in the prospective study collected whole blood, serum and a nasopharyngeal or oropharyngeal swab from every participant. Additional blood draws and questionnaires over a 2-month period could optionally be provided by prospective study participants. Blood samples from the prospective study were shipped frozen or at room temperature prior to DNA extraction. V is cut back by 3 bases and J by 1 base, with 9 bases in the junction unmatched. The CDR3 holds 18 amino acids from the cysteine to the phenylalanine. This entry keeps only the CDR3 DNA: 54 bases, framed from base 1. From the germline V gene (reference sequence), CDR1 is LNHNV and CDR2 is YYDKDF.

The full study reports these points: The amount of clinical and demographic metadata varied by source and participant and was provided uncurated.

Details on this clone: Its antigen is currently not known. Base qualities are missing; no much larger clone stands one base away.

The material sequenced was PBMCs or T cells enriched from blood (not recorded which). In this chain, TRBV15 is recombined with TRBJ2-6; 7 bases in the middle match TRBD1. This clonotype was sampled from a woman aged 25 to 45 who had been exposed to COVID-19. The CDR3 here reads CATSSPGQRPSGANVLTF. The bases are TGTGCCACCAGCAGTCCGGGACAGAGGCCTTCTGGGGCCAACGTCCTGACTTTC.